Included here is one TCR beta chain sequence, with context. Its target is not known. This specimen belongs to a study of shared clonotypes between healthy human individuals. CDR1 and CDR2 from the germline V gene are SNHLY and FYNNEI. The V gene lost 7 bases and the J gene lost 7 bases, with 14 bases spanning the gap. The CDR3 has 13 amino acids. Per the study methods: In the immunoSEQ data, sequences were junction-only and lacked quality scores, so filtering differed. TCRdb keeps only in-frame clones here, not all; method: immunoSEQ multiplex PCR. The V and J calls and clone size are taken from that table; D and trimming were inferred from the DNA. The table has roughly 450,000 clones, about four fifths seen once. Whole-study results and caveats: Investigators expected sequencing depth to affect clonotype sharing among donors.

The sequencing input was PBMCs. The source of this sequence is a woman aged 40 to 49 in good health. Some clones in this sample may be carry-over from other donors' samples. This rearrangement joins TRBV2 to TRBJ1-5, with D hard to call. This chain's CDR3 is CASTEEGNQPQHF. CDR3 in DNA: TGTGCCAGCACCGAGGAGGGAAACCAGCCCCAGCATTTT. Full variable domain (rest looked up from reference TRBV2 and TRBJ1-5): EPEVTQTPSHQVTQMGQEVILRCVPISNHLYFYWYRQILGQKVEFLVSFYNNEISEKSEIFDDQFSVERPDGSNFTLKIRSTKLEDSAMYFCASTEEGNQPQHFGDGTRLSIL.